A selection of T cell receptor beta chains follows, all from one sample in a study of blood T cells in healthy people across ages. One entry per CDR3 protein results from TCRdb running MiXCR on the 5' RACE reads. The table has around 1,800,000 distinct CDR3 sequences, 35% to 50% seen once. Source material: blood. The receptors were gathered from a human donor in good health. Each CDR3 is given with its conserved first and last residue. Fields, in order: D gene, clone size, V gene, J gene, CDR3 DNA, CDR3 protein. A D gene is named only where the DNA matches it firmly. Size is stated for part of the rows, as once, few or many counts, or as a class when the clone is expanded.

D gene: TRBD2
clone size: -
V gene: TRBV20-1
J gene: TRBJ2-3
CDR3 DNA: TGCAGTGCTAGACGGGGGGGCGGTGGGGATACGCAGTATTTT
CDR3 protein: CSARRGGGGDTQYF

D gene: -
clone size: -
V gene: TRBV13
J gene: TRBJ2-7
CDR3 DNA: TGTGCCAGCAGCTTAGGGTATGGCGAGCAGTACTTC
CDR3 protein: CASSLGYGEQYF

D gene: -
clone size: -
V gene: TRBV7-8
J gene: TRBJ1-5
CDR3 DNA: TGTGCCAGCAGCTTTCAGCCCCAGCATTTT
CDR3 protein: CASSFQPQHF

D gene: -
clone size: -
V gene: TRBV20-1
J gene: TRBJ1-4
CDR3 DNA: TGCAGTGCTAGAAGGAGACCCGGGACTAATGAAAAACTGTTTTTT
CDR3 protein: CSARRRPGTNEKLFF

D gene: -
clone size: few
V gene: TRBV27
J gene: TRBJ1-4
CDR3 DNA: TGTGCCAGCAGTTTATTCCCGCTCCTACCGGGGACTAATGAAAAACTGTTTTTT
CDR3 protein: CASSLFPLLPGTNEKLFF

D gene: -
clone size: -
V gene: TRBV12-3/TRBV12-4
J gene: TRBJ2-6
CDR3 DNA: TGTGCCAGCAGTTCCGGCCCCTCTGGGGCCAACGTCCTGACTTTC
CDR3 protein: CASSSGPSGANVLTF

D gene: TRBD1
clone size: -
V gene: TRBV6-2/TRBV6-3
J gene: TRBJ2-7
CDR3 DNA: TGTGCCAGCGACCCCGGGACAGGACTCTACGAGCAGTACTTC
CDR3 protein: CASDPGTGLYEQYF

D gene: -
clone size: -
V gene: TRBV6-6
J gene: TRBJ2-7
CDR3 DNA: TGTGCCAGCAGTTACTCGATAGAATGGAGCTACGAGCAGTACTTC
CDR3 protein: CASSYSIEWSYEQYF

D gene: -
clone size: -
V gene: TRBV5-5
J gene: TRBJ2-6
CDR3 DNA: TGTGCCAGCAGCTTGTACGGAAGCTCTGGGGCCAACGTCCTGACTTTC
CDR3 protein: CASSLYGSSGANVLTF

D gene: -
clone size: -
V gene: TRBV4-3
J gene: TRBJ1-5
CDR3 DNA: TGCGCCAGCAGCCAAGGTAACGGCCGAAATCAGCCCCAGCATTTT
CDR3 protein: CASSQGNGRNQPQHF

D gene: TRBD1
clone size: -
V gene: TRBV18
J gene: TRBJ2-3
CDR3 DNA: TGTGCCAGCTCACGCGATCCGGGACAGGGGTCAGATACGCAGTATTTT
CDR3 protein: CASSRDPGQGSDTQYF

D gene: -
clone size: -
V gene: TRBV10-3
J gene: TRBJ1-1
CDR3 DNA: TGTGCCATCAGATCCAACAGGAACACTGAAGCTTTCTTT
CDR3 protein: CAIRSNRNTEAFF

D gene: -
clone size: few
V gene: TRBV28
J gene: TRBJ2-7
CDR3 DNA: TGTGCCAGCAGTCGACAGCCTTCGAGCTCCTACGAGCAGTACTTC
CDR3 protein: CASSRQPSSSYEQYF

D gene: TRBD1
clone size: -
V gene: TRBV10-3
J gene: TRBJ1-1
CDR3 DNA: TGTGCCATCAGTGAGTCGGGGCAGGGGGGGACTGAAGCTTTCTTT
CDR3 protein: CAISESGQGGTEAFF

D gene: -
clone size: -
V gene: TRBV5-1
J gene: TRBJ2-7
CDR3 DNA: TGCGCCAGCAGCCAGACGGGAGACTTCGAGCAGTACTTC
CDR3 protein: CASSQTGDFEQYF

D gene: -
clone size: many
V gene: TRBV20-1
J gene: TRBJ2-5
CDR3 DNA: TGCAGTGCTAGAGACAGGGTCCAAGAGACCCAGTACTTC
CDR3 protein: CSARDRVQETQYF

D gene: -
clone size: -
V gene: TRBV6-5
J gene: TRBJ2-7
CDR3 DNA: TGTGCCAGCAGTTACGAAGGTAGCTTCTCCTACGAGCAGTACTTC
CDR3 protein: CASSYEGSFSYEQYF

D gene: -
clone size: -
V gene: TRBV7-2
J gene: TRBJ2-1
CDR3 DNA: TGTGCCAGCAGCTTAGTTGGGGTAGCCTACAATGAGCAGTTCTTC
CDR3 protein: CASSLVGVAYNEQFF

D gene: -
clone size: few
V gene: TRBV7-9
J gene: TRBJ2-1
CDR3 DNA: TGTGCCAGCAGACAGGAATTGTTGAATGAGCAGTTCTTC
CDR3 protein: CASRQELLNEQFF

D gene: -
clone size: -
V gene: TRBV5-1
J gene: TRBJ2-3
CDR3 DNA: TGCGCCAGCAGCCATGTGGGGGGCGACGCAGATACGCAGTATTTT
CDR3 protein: CASSHVGGDADTQYF

D gene: -
clone size: few
V gene: TRBV20-1
J gene: TRBJ2-7
CDR3 DNA: TGCAGTGCTAGAGGTAGCAGGGTGGGTTCCTACGAGCAGTACTTC
CDR3 protein: CSARGSRVGSYEQYF

D gene: TRBD2
clone size: few
V gene: TRBV6-2/TRBV6-3
J gene: TRBJ2-1
CDR3 DNA: TGTGCCAGCAGCCCCTTAGCGGGGGGCCGGGGGGAGCAGTTCTTC
CDR3 protein: CASSPLAGGRGEQFF

D gene: -
clone size: -
V gene: TRBV29-1
J gene: TRBJ2-6
CDR3 DNA: TGCAGCGCCCCTATAAGCTCTGGGGCCAACGTCCTGACTTTC
CDR3 protein: CSAPISSGANVLTF

D gene: TRBD1
clone size: -
V gene: TRBV18
J gene: TRBJ2-3
CDR3 DNA: TGTGCCAGCTCACCATTGACAGGGGTTGATGGTACGCAGTATTTT
CDR3 protein: CASSPLTGVDGTQYF

D gene: -
clone size: few
V gene: TRBV12-3/TRBV12-4
J gene: TRBJ1-2
CDR3 DNA: TGTGCCAGCAGTTGGGGGGGCATCAACTATGGCTACACCTTC
CDR3 protein: CASSWGGINYGYTF

D gene: -
clone size: -
V gene: TRBV12-3/TRBV12-4
J gene: TRBJ2-7
CDR3 DNA: TGTGCCAGCAGTTTGTCCTTTCGACGACCGGGGCCTAGGAGCTCCTACGAGCAGTACTTC
CDR3 protein: CASSLSFRRPGPRSSYEQYF

D gene: TRBD2
clone size: many
V gene: TRBV6-1
J gene: TRBJ2-3
CDR3 DNA: TGTGCCAGCAGTGAAGAGGGGTACGCGGGACTAGGTCTGGCAGATACGCAGTATTTT
CDR3 protein: CASSEEGYAGLGLADTQYF

D gene: TRBD1
clone size: -
V gene: TRBV3-1
J gene: TRBJ1-2
CDR3 DNA: TGTGCCAGCAGCCATGGGACAGTCGGGGCTAACTATGGCTACACCTTC
CDR3 protein: CASSHGTVGANYGYTF

D gene: -
clone size: -
V gene: TRBV3-1
J gene: TRBJ1-1
CDR3 DNA: TGTGCCAGCAGCCATATTGAGGGAGAAGCTTTCTTT
CDR3 protein: CASSHIEGEAFF

D gene: -
clone size: -
V gene: TRBV3-1
J gene: TRBJ1-6
CDR3 DNA: TGTGCCAGCAGCCAAGGTGCGGGAGGCGATTCACCCCTCCACTTT
CDR3 protein: CASSQGAGGDSPLHF

D gene: -
clone size: -
V gene: TRBV7-2
J gene: TRBJ2-4
CDR3 DNA: TGTGCCAGCAGCTTACACCATAGGGCCAAAAACATTCAGTACTTC
CDR3 protein: CASSLHHRAKNIQYF

D gene: TRBD2
clone size: few
V gene: TRBV9
J gene: TRBJ2-3
CDR3 DNA: TGTGCCAGCAGCATGACCGCGGGGGGCGGCACAGATACGCAGTATTTT
CDR3 protein: CASSMTAGGGTDTQYF

D gene: -
clone size: few
V gene: TRBV12-3/TRBV12-4
J gene: TRBJ1-3
CDR3 DNA: TGTGCCAGCAGTTTGGGGGCTGGAAACACCATATATTTT
CDR3 protein: CASSLGAGNTIYF

D gene: TRBD1
clone size: few
V gene: TRBV5-1
J gene: TRBJ1-2
CDR3 DNA: TGCGCCAGCAGAACGGACAGGGGAAACTATGGCTACACCTTC
CDR3 protein: CASRTDRGNYGYTF

D gene: -
clone size: -
V gene: TRBV12-3/TRBV12-4
J gene: TRBJ2-1
CDR3 DNA: TGTGCCAGCAGCTCCAGTCAGCGGAAGGCCTACGATGAGCAGTTCTTC
CDR3 protein: CASSSSQRKAYDEQFF

D gene: -
clone size: -
V gene: TRBV20-1
J gene: TRBJ1-4
CDR3 DNA: TGCAGTGCTATGGGGAGGGGTAATGAAAAACTGTTTTTT
CDR3 protein: CSAMGRGNEKLFF

D gene: -
clone size: -
V gene: TRBV7-2
J gene: TRBJ2-5
CDR3 DNA: TGTGCCAGCAGCTTAGTGGACGCAGGGGAGACCCAGTACTTC
CDR3 protein: CASSLVDAGETQYF

D gene: -
clone size: -
V gene: TRBV30
J gene: TRBJ2-2
CDR3 DNA: TGTGCCTGGACGCGTCTGACAGGGAACACCGGGGAGCTGTTTTTT
CDR3 protein: CAWTRLTGNTGELFF

D gene: TRBD1
clone size: few
V gene: TRBV7-9
J gene: TRBJ1-5
CDR3 DNA: TGTGCCAGCAGCTTAGGGACAGGGTCTTTGAAACAGCCCCAGCATTTT
CDR3 protein: CASSLGTGSLKQPQHF

D gene: -
clone size: -
V gene: TRBV7-9
J gene: TRBJ2-1
CDR3 DNA: TGTGCCACCCTACTAGTGAGCTCCTACAATGAGCAGTTCTTC
CDR3 protein: CATLLVSSYNEQFF

D gene: TRBD2
clone size: few
V gene: TRBV7-9
J gene: TRBJ2-7
CDR3 DNA: TGTGCCAGCAGCCCAGGGACTAGCGGCCGATACGAGCAGTACTTC
CDR3 protein: CASSPGTSGRYEQYF

D gene: -
clone size: -
V gene: TRBV29-1
J gene: TRBJ1-4
CDR3 DNA: TGCAGCGGGGTCGGGATTAATGAAAAACTGTTTTTT
CDR3 protein: CSGVGINEKLFF

D gene: -
clone size: many
V gene: TRBV7-9
J gene: TRBJ2-4
CDR3 DNA: TGTGCCAGCAGCTTATCCGGGAGCAAAAACATTCAGTACTTC
CDR3 protein: CASSLSGSKNIQYF

D gene: -
clone size: -
V gene: TRBV5-7
J gene: TRBJ2-3
CDR3 DNA: TGTGCCAGCGGTCCTCCAGATACGCAGTATTTT
CDR3 protein: CASGPPDTQYF

D gene: -
clone size: -
V gene: TRBV5-1
J gene: TRBJ1-2
CDR3 DNA: TGCGCCAGCAGCCTGTCCCCCAGGGGAATAGATGGCTACACCTTC
CDR3 protein: CASSLSPRGIDGYTF